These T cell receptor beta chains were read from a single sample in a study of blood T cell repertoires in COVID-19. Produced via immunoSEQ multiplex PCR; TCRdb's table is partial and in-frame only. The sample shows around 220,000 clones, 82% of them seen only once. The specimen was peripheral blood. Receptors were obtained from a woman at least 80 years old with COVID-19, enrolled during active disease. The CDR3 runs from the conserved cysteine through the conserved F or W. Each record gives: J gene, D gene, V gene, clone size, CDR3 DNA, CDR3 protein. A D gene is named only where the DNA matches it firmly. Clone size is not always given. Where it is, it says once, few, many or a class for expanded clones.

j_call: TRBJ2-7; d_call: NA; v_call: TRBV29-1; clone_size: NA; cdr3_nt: TGCAGCGCCGGAGACATGAATCAGGGGAGTTACGAGCAGTACTTC; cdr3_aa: CSAGDMNQGSYEQYF
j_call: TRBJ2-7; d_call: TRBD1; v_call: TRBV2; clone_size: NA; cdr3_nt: TGTGCCAGCAGAATGGACAGGGACGCCTACGAGCAGTACTTC; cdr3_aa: CASRMDRDAYEQYF
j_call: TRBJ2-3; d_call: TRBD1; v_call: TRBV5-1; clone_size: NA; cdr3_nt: TGCGCCAGCAGGTTACAGGGGGCCGCAGATACGCAGTATTTT; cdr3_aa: CASRLQGAADTQYF
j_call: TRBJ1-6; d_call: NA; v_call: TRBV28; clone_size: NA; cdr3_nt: TGTGCCAGCAGTTTTATTGGGAGTTCACCCCTCCACTTT; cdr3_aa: CASSFIGSSPLHF
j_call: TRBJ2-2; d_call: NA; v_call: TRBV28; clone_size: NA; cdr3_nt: TGTGCCAGCAGCCCCCGGTCCGGGGAGCTGTTTTTT; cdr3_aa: CASSPRSGELFF
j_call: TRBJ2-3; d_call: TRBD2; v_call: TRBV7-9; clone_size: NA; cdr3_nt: TGTGCCAGCAGCTTTTTTCTAGCGGGAGGGTCGGATACGCAGTATTTT; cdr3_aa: CASSFFLAGGSDTQYF
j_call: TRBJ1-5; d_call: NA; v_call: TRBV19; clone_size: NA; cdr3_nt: TGTGCCAGTAGTTTACAAGCAGGGAGCAATCAGCCCCAGCATTTT; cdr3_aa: CASSLQAGSNQPQHF
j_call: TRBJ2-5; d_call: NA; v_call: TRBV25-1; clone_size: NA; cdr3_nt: TGTGCCAGCAGGGACTCAATCCAAGAGACCCAGTACTTC; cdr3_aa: CASRDSIQETQYF
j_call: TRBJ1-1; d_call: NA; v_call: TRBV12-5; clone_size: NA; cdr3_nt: TGTGCTAGTGAGGGAGCGGCAGGCCAACGGAGCACTGAAGCTTTCTTT; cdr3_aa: CASEGAAGQRSTEAFF
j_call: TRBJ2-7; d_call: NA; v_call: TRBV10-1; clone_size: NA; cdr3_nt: TGCGCCAGCAGGCGCTGGGAAGGGGGGGACTACGAGCAGTACTTC; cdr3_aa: CASRRWEGGDYEQYF
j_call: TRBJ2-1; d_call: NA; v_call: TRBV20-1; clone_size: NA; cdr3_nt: TGCAGTGCCCCAAGTCGGGGTGAGCAGTTCTTC; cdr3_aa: CSAPSRGEQFF
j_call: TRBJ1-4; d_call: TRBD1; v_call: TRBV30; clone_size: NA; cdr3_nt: TGTGCCTGGAGACGTAAGGGACAGGGAAATGAAAAACTGTTTTTT; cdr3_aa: CAWRRKGQGNEKLFF
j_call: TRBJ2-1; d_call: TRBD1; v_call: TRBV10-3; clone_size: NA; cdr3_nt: TGTGCCATCAGTGAGTCAGGGGGCCCCCGGGAGCAGTTCTTC; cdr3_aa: CAISESGGPREQFF
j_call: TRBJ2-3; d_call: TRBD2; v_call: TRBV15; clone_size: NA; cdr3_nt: TGTGCCACCAGCAGACCGGGACTAGCGGGAGGAGGAGCCACCACAGATACGCAGTATTTT; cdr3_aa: CATSRPGLAGGGATTDTQYF
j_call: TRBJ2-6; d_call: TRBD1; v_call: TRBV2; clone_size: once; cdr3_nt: TGTGCCAGCAGAAGGACAGGGTTCTCTGGGGCCAACGTCCTGACTTTC; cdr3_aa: CASRRTGFSGANVLTF
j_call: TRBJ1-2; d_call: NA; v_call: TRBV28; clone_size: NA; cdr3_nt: TGTGCCAGCAGTTTTGTGAGAATTGGCTACACCTTC; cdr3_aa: CASSFVRIGYTF
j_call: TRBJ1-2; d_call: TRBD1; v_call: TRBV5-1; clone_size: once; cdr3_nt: TGCGCCAGCAGTCAACCGACAGGGAACTATGGCTACACCTTC; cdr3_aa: CASSQPTGNYGYTF
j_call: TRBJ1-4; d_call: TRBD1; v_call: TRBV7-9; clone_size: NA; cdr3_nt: TGTGCCAGCAGCTTGGGGATTCTACGGACAGGGGGTGAAAAACTGTTTTTT; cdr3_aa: CASSLGILRTGGEKLFF
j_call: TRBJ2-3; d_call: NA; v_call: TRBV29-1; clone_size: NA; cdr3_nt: TGCAGCGTTATGACAGGCACAGATACGCAGTATTTT; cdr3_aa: CSVMTGTDTQYF
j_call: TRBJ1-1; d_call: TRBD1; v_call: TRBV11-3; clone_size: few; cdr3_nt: TGTGCCAGCAGCTATACAGGGGTTTCTGAAGCTTTCTTT; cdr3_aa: CASSYTGVSEAFF
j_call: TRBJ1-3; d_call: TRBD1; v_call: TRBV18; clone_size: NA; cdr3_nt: TGTGCCAGCTCACCACCGTCGGGACAGGGGGCTTCTGGAAACACCATATATTTT; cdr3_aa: CASSPPSGQGASGNTIYF
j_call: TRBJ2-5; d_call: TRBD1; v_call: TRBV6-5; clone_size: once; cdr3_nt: TGTGCCAGCACTGGACAGGGGGCTTCCCAAGAGACCCAGTACTTC; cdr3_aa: CASTGQGASQETQYF
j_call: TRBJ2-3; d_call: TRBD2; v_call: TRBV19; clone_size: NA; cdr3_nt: TGTGCCAGTACGTGGGGGGGTAGGCAGTATTTT; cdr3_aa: CASTWGGRQYF
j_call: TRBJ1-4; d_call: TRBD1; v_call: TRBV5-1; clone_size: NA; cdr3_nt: TGCGCCAGCAGCCTTAGAACCGGACAGGCGGAACTGTTTTTT; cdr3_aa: CASSLRTGQAELFF
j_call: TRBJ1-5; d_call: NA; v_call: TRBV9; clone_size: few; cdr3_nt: TGTGCCAGCAGCGTAGCTCCCGGTCAGCCCCAGCATTTT; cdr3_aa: CASSVAPGQPQHF
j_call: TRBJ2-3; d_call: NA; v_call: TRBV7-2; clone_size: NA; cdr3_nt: TGTGCCAGCAGCTCAGGGGGGACAGAGAAGTATTTT; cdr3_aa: CASSSGGTEKYF
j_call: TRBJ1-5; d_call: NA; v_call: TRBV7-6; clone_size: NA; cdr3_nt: TGTGCCAGCAGCTTAGCACGAGAACAGCCCCAGCATTTT; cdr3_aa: CASSLAREQPQHF
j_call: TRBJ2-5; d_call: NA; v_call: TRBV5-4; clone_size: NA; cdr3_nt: TGTGCCAGCAGCTATTTATCTATACCCGAGACCCAGTACTTC; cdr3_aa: CASSYLSIPETQYF
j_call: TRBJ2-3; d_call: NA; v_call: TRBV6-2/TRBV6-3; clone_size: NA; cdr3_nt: TGTGCCAGCAGTCTTCAGGGGAGCCCAGATACGCAGTATTTT; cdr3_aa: CASSLQGSPDTQYF
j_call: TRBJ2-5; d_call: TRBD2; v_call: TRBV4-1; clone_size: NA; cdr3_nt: TGCGCCAGCAGCCAAGCGTCGCGGGGGGCTAGCGGGGTGCCCCAGTACTTC; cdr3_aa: CASSQASRGASGVPQYF
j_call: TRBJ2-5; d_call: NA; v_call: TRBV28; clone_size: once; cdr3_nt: TGTGCCAGCAGTTCCCGAGAGACCCAGTACTTC; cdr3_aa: CASSSRETQYF
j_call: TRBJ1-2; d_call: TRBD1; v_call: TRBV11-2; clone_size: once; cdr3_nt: TGTGCCAGCAGCTCCTTACTCCGGGACAGTTATGGCTACACCTTC; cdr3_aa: CASSSLLRDSYGYTF
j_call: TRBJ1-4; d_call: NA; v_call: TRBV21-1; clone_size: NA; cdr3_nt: TGTGCCAGCAGCAATCACCGACAGGGGGGGCGCGAAAAACTGTTTTTT; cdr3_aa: CASSNHRQGGREKLFF
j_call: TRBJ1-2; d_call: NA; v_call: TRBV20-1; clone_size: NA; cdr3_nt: TGCAGTGCTGACAGTTCAAATGGCTACACCTTC; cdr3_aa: CSADSSNGYTF
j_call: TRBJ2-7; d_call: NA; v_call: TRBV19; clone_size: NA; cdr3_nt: TGTGCCAGTAGGGGTTCGGACAGATCCTACGAGCAGTACTTC; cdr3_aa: CASRGSDRSYEQYF
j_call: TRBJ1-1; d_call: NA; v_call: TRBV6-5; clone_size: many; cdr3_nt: TGTGCCAGCAGCCCCGAGGGGAGGGACACTGAAGCTTTCTTT; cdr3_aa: CASSPEGRDTEAFF
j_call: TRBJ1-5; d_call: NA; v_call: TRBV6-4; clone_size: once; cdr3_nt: TGTGCCAGCAGTGACTCGGGACTGTGGAATCAGCCCCAGCATTTT; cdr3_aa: CASSDSGLWNQPQHF
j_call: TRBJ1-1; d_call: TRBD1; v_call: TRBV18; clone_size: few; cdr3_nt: TGTGCCAGCTCACCGCAGACAGGGCTGGGGATGAACACTGAAGCTTTCTTT; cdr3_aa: CASSPQTGLGMNTEAFF
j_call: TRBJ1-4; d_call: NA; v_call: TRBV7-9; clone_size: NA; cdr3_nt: TGTGCCAGCAGCCGGGAGGAAAAACTGTTTTTT; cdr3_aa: CASSREEKLFF
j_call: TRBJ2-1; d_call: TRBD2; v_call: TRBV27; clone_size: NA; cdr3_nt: TGTGCCAGCAGTTTACGGACTAGCGGTAACAATGAGCAGTTCTTC; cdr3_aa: CASSLRTSGNNEQFF
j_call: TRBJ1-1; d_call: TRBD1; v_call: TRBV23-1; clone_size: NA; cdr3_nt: TGCGCCAGCAGTCGAGGGACAGGAGGTTGGGCTTTCTTT; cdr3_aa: CASSRGTGGWAFF
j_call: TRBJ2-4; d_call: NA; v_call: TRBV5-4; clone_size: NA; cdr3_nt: TGTGCCAGCAGCTTGGAAAATGGCCGGGACTTCCCTAACTTC; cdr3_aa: CASSLENGRDFPNF
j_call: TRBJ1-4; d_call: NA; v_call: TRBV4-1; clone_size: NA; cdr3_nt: TGCGCCAGCAGCCAACCCACCTTACCCGGGGAAAAACTGTTTTTT; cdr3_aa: CASSQPTLPGEKLFF
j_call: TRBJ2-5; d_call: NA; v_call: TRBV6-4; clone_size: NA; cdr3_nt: TGTGCCAGCAGGCCTGACAGGGCGCGGGGGACCCAGTACTTC; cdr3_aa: CASRPDRARGTQYF
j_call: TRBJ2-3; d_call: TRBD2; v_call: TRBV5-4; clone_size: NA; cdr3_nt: TGTGCCAGCAGCCCCGGGGGGGTTAGCACAGATACGCAGTATTTT; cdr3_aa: CASSPGGVSTDTQYF
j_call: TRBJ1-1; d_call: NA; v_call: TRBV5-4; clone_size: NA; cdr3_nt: TGTGCCAGCAGCGGCGGTGGTCGAGTGGGTGTCACTGAAGCTTTCTTT; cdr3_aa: CASSGGGRVGVTEAFF
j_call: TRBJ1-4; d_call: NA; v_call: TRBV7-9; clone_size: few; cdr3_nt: TGTGCCAGCAGCCCCCAGGCGTCGTTGAATGAAAAACTGTTTTTT; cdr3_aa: CASSPQASLNEKLFF
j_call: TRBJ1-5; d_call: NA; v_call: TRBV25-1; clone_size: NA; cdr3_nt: TGTGCCAGCAGTGAATCGGGAGTTAGCAATCAGCCCCAGCATTTT; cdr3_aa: CASSESGVSNQPQHF
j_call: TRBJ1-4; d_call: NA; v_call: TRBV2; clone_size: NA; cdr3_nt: TGTGCCAGCAGTGAGTACGGGGTCGCTGAAAAACTGTTTTTT; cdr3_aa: CASSEYGVAEKLFF
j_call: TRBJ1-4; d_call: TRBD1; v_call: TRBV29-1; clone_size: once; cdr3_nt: TGCAGCGGTCGACAGGGGACTAATGAAAAACTGTTTTTT; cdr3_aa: CSGRQGTNEKLFF
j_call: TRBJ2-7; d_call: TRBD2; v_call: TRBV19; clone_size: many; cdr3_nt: TGTGCCAGACCCAATTGGACTAGCGGGTTGAACGAGCAGTACTTC; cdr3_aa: CARPNWTSGLNEQYF
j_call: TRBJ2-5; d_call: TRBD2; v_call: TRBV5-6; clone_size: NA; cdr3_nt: TGTGCCAGCAGCTTGCTAGCGGGGGCCAAGACCCAGTACTTC; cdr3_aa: CASSLLAGAKTQYF
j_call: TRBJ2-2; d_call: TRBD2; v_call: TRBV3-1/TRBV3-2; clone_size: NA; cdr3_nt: TGTGCCAGCAGCACCTTAGCGGGGGGGACGAACACCGGGGAGCTGTTTTTT; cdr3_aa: CASSTLAGGTNTGELFF
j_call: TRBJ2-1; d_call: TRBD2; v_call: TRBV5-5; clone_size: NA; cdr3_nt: TGTGCCAGCAGCCCGGTAGCGGGGAGCTCCTACAATGAGCAGTTCTTC; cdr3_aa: CASSPVAGSSYNEQFF
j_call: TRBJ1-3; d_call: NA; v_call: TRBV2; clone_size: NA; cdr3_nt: TGTGCCAGCAACACAGGGTCCTCTGGAAACACCATATATTTT; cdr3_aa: CASNTGSSGNTIYF
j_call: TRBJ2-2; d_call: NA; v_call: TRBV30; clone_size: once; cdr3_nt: TGTGCCTGCATTCTCCTGCGGAACACCGGGGAGCTGTTTTTT; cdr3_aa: CACILLRNTGELFF
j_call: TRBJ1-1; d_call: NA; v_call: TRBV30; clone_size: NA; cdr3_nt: TGTGCCTGGAGGGGAGGGAAGCGGACTGAAGCTTTCTTT; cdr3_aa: CAWRGGKRTEAFF
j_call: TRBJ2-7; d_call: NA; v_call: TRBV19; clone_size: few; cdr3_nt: TGTGCCAGTAGTATGACACACTCCTACGAGCAGTACTTC; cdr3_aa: CASSMTHSYEQYF